These 4 T cell receptor beta chains were all obtained from the same sample, sequenced in a study of cytomegalovirus exposure and HLA in healthy donors. Amplification used 60 Vbeta primers and 13 Jbeta primers. Using immunoSEQ multiplex PCR, the repertoire was profiled, and TCRdb retains in-frame clones only, with some absent. There are more than 95,000 clones in the sample; 78% occur only once, and roughly 3.5% lies in the top ten. The sample was PBMCs. The source of these receptors is a man aged 35 to 55 in good health and CMV-seronegative.

The chain carries TRBV5-4 and TRBJ1-5; 11 positions agree with TRBD1. Germline V gene lookup returns CDR1 SGHNT and CDR2 YYREEE (reference sequence). The CDR3 runs 19 residues. V was pared by 3 bases and J by 4 bases, with 15 bases of the junction left unmatched. CDR3 amino acids: CASSSTQTGTGGGNQPQHF. The CDR3 bases are TGTGCCAGCAGCTCCACCCAAACCGGGACAGGGGGAGGGAATCAGCCCCAGCATTTT. Variable domain in full (rest from reference TRBV5-4 and TRBJ1-5): ETGVTQSPTHLIKTRGQQVTLRCSSQSGHNTVSWYQQALGQGPQFIFQYYREEENGRGNFPPRFSGLQFPNYSSELNVNALELDDSALYLCASSSTQTGTGGGNQPQHFGDGTRLSIL.

The chain carries TRBV7-2 and TRBJ2-7, with D maybe TRBD2 (6 bases). This CDR3 is 14 amino acids long. Germline assignment: CDR1 SGHTA and CDR2 FQGNSA. The germline V and J ends were trimmed by 5 bases and 1 base, with 12 bases remaining between them. CDR3 nucleotides: TGTGCCAGCAGCACAGTTGGACTATCCTACGAGCAGTACTTC. Translated, it gives CASSTVGLSYEQYF.

The genes are TRBV27 and TRBJ1-5; a possible D gene is TRBD1 (5 bases). The V and J ends lost 9 bases and 0 bases respectively, with 18 bases between them. This CDR3 comprises 16 residues. The germline V gene encodes CDR1 MNHEY and CDR2 SMNVEV (reference sequence). The CDR3 DNA reads TGTGCCAGTAGACAAACGACAGCAAATAGCAATCAGCCCCAGCATTTT. Amino acids: CASRQTTANSNQPQHF.

The chain uses TRBV30 and TRBJ1-6, with 7 bases matching TRBD1. V gave up 0 bases and J gave up 6 bases; unmatched junction bases: 2. The CDR3 covers 14 residues. Germline CDR1 and CDR2: GTSNPN and SVGIG (reference sequence). CDR3 DNA: TGTGCCTGGAGTGTGGGACAGACTAATTCACCCCTCCACTTT. Residues: CAWSVGQTNSPLHF.